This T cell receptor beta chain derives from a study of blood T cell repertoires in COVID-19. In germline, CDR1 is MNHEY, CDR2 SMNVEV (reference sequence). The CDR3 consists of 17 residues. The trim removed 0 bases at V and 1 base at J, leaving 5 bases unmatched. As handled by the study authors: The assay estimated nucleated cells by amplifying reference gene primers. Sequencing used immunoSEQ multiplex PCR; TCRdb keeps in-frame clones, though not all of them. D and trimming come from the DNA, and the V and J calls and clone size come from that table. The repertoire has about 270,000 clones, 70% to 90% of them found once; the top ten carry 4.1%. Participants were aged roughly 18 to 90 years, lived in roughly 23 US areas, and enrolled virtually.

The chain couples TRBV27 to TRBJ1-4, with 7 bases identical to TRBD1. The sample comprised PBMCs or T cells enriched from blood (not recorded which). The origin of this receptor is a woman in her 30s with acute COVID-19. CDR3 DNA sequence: TGTGCCAGCAGTTTATCGGACAGGTTAAAAACTAATGAAAAACTGTTTTTT. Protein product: CASSLSDRLKTNEKLFF.